This passage covers 10 T cell receptor beta chains from one sample sequenced in a study of T-cell reconstitution after alpha-beta-depleted transplantation in children (dated by TCRdb to the mid-2010s). Libraries were made using PCR. TCRdb records Illumina HiSeq 2500 as the sequencer. TCR libraries were prepared with molecular barcoding, using unique molecular identifiers to normalize TCRbeta repertoire quantification. The public reads were reprocessed in TCRdb via fastp at Q25 and MiXCR, keeping in-frame beta chains. Rows matching on CDR3 protein sequence are summarized as one entry with the most common DNA and genes. This sample gives approximately 640,000 distinct CDR3 sequences in total; around a sixth of them show up just once. The ten largest clones represent approximately 1% of the sample. The sample consisted of PBMCs from the stem cell graft donor, taken from the stem cell graft. The receptor source for this set is a human donor who donated a stem cell graft to a child with acute myeloid leukemia.

This clonotype was recorded at least ten times. The rearrangement uses TRBV24-1 and TRBJ1-5; D uncertain. Germline lookup yields CDR1 KGHDR and CDR2 SFDVKD. The V end was cut by 5 bases, the J end by 1 base, with 8 bases between. This CDR3 comprises 14 residues. CDR3 residues: CATSAGRSNQPQHF. CDR3 in DNA: TGTGCCACCAGTGCCGGGCGAAGCAATCAGCCCCAGCATTTT.

This clonotype was observed at least ten times. V is TRBV7-2 and J is TRBJ2-3; D is undetermined. V was shortened by 5 bases and J by 2 bases, with 8 bases between the two germline ends. This CDR3 comprises 13 residues. CDR1 and CDR2 from the germline V gene are SGHTA and FQGNSA. CDR3 sequence (DNA): TGTGCCAGCAGCCCTCGCTACACAGATACGCAGTATTTT. As protein: CASSPRYTDTQYF.

V gene TRBV5-1 combines with J gene TRBJ1-4, with 8 positions matching TRBD1. The CDR3 extends over 15 amino acids. Germline V lookup: CDR1 SGHRS, CDR2 YFSETQ. The V segment lost 3 bases and the J segment 7 bases; nucleotides outside the gene matches: 8. DNA for the CDR3: TGCGCCAGCAGCTCAGGACAGGGAAGGGGTGAAAAACTGTTTTTT. Protein: CASSSGQGRGEKLFF.

V gene TRBV28 combines with J gene TRBJ2-5; no firm D call. Between the trimmed V and J ends, which lost 3 bases and 5 bases, there was a span of 10 bases. The CDR3 is made up of 13 amino acids. The germline CDR1 and CDR2 sequences are MDHEN and SYDVKM. DNA for the CDR3: TGTGCCAGCAGTTTCCTAGAGAGGGAGACCCAGTACTTC. This sequence encodes CASSFLERETQYF.

The rearrangement joins TRBV20-1 to TRBJ2-7, with D possibly being TRBD1 or TRBD2 (5 bases each). V was trimmed by 5 bases and J by 6 bases, leaving 14 bases between them. Germline CDR1 is DFQATT and CDR2 is SNEGSKA (reference sequence). The CDR3 length is 12 residues. CDR3 nucleotide sequence: TGCAGTGCTGGGACCCGCTGGGGCGAGCAGTACTTC. It translates to CSAGTRWGEQYF.

This clonotype was counted at least ten times. The chain has TRBV5-6 and TRBJ2-3; 8 bases agree with TRBD2. The CDR3 is 17 amino acids. V lost 4 bases to trimming and J lost 6 bases; unmatched junction nucleotides: 16. Germline values: CDR1 SGHDT, CDR2 YYEEEE. The CDR3 region is CASSAQLADPDVDTQYF. CDR3 sequence (DNA): TGTGCCAGCAGCGCCCAACTAGCGGACCCTGACGTCGATACGCAGTATTTT.

This clonotype was observed a handful of times. CDR3 sequence reads: CAIVWVGLRDTQYF. CDR3 nucleotide sequence: TGTGCCATCGTGTGGGTGGGGTTGAGAGATACGCAGTATTTT. The chain combines TRBV12-3 or TRBV12-4 with TRBJ2-3; D is uncertain. The CDR3 is 14 residues long. The ends were cut back, 10 bases at V and 5 bases at J, with 19 bases in the middle.

This clonotype occurred a few times. This chain joins TRBV5-1 and TRBJ2-5; D remains unclear. The CDR3 totals 17 residues. V was cut by 0 bases and J by 0 bases, with 15 bases left in between. Germline CDR1 reads SGHRS; CDR2 reads YFSETQ. CDR3 amino acids: CASSLVGSAIDQETQYF. In DNA, the CDR3 is TGCGCCAGCAGCTTGGTGGGTTCCGCCATCGACCAAGAGACCCAGTACTTC.

The chain uses TRBV6-1 and TRBJ2-2; D perhaps matches TRBD1 (6 bases). Trimming stripped 8 bases from V and 1 base from J, with 11 bases between. The CDR3 has 14 amino acids. CDR1 is MNHNS, CDR2 SASEGT, per germline. CDR3 residues: CASLQQGNTGELFF. The CDR3, as DNA: TGTGCCAGCCTACAACAGGGGAACACCGGGGAGCTGTTTTTT.

This clonotype was detected ten times or more. The chain recombines TRBV5-1 with TRBJ1-3; D call uncertain. Germline V gives CDR1 SGHRS, CDR2 YFSETQ. Trimming removed 0 bases from V and 8 bases from J, with 12 bases in between. This CDR3 has 14 amino acids. Here the CDR3 DNA reads TGCGCCAGCAGCTTGGACCATCCCGGTGACACCATATATTTT. Translating it yields CASSLDHPGDTIYF.